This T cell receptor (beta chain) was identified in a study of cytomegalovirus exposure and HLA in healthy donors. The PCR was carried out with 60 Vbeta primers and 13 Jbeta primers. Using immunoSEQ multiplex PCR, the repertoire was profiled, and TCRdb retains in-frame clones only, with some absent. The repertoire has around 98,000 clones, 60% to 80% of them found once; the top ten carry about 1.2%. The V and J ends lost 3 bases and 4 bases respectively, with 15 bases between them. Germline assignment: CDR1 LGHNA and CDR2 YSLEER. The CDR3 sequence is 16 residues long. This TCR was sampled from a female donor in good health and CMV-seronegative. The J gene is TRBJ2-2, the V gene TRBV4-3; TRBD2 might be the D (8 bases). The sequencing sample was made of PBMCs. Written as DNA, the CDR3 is TGCGCCAGCAGCCACGGGGGGGACAGATCCACCGGGGAGCTGTTTTTT. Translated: CASSHGGDRSTGELFF.